A single sample gave rise to the 17 T cell receptor beta chains below, sequenced in a study of monozygotic twins with inflammatory bowel disease. One entry per CDR3 protein, without DNA, is what TCRdb gives after re-calling the 5' RACE reads. This table holds some 170,000 distinct CDR3 sequences. Sequences were obtained from blood. The receptor set was obtained from a human donor with ulcerative colitis or Crohn's disease, or a healthy co-twin of an affected twin (not recorded which).

The genes are TRBV7-9 and TRBJ1-6; lacking DNA, the TRBD1 call made by TCRdb goes unchecked. Germline values: CDR1 SEHNR, CDR2 FQNEAQ (reference sequence). The CDR3 sequence is 16 residues long. The CDR3 here is CASSASGTGYNSPLHF.

J is TRBJ2-7 and V is TRBV5-4; the TCRdb D gene call, TRBD1, has no DNA to confirm it. The length of the CDR3 is 14 residues. Germline V CDR1 and CDR2: SGHNT, YYREEE (reference sequence). The chain's CDR3 is CASSLVGRGHEQYF.

This chain joins TRBV27 and TRBJ1-3. CDR3 length equals 14 residues. CDR1 is MNHEY and CDR2 is SMNVEV in the germline V gene (reference sequence). CDR3 protein: CASSVDRSGNTIYF.

V is TRBV7-8 and J is TRBJ2-7; no DNA is available, so the TRBD1 call from TCRdb remains unchecked. CDR1 is SGHVS and CDR2 is FQNEAQ in the germline V gene. This CDR3 contains 16 residues. CDR3 region: CASSSRDRGASYEQYF.

The chain has TRBV7-2 and TRBJ1-2. CDR3 length: 13 amino acids. The germline V gene has CDR1 SGHTA and CDR2 FQGNSA. CDR3 protein: CASSLLQSNGYTF.

V and J are TRBV5-1 and TRBJ1-5; lacking DNA, the TRBD1 call made by TCRdb goes unchecked. The CDR3 has 13 amino acids. Germline CDR1 and CDR2: SGHRS and YFSETQ. CDR3 region: CASRMGDNQPQHF.

This sequence joins TRBV20-1 and TRBJ1-5; as DNA is missing, the TRBD1 call by TCRdb cannot be tested. Looked up from germline, CDR1 is DFQATT and CDR2 is SNEGSKA (reference sequence). CDR3 size: 15 residues. CDR3 residues: CSARDDQGRNQPQHF.

The chain combines TRBV7-9 with TRBJ2-7; TCRdb calls TRBD2, which cannot be checked without DNA. Germline values: CDR1 SEHNR, CDR2 FQNEAQ (reference sequence). The CDR3 covers 14 residues. The CDR3 loop is CASSLGQAIYEQYF.

The chain uses TRBV20-1 and TRBJ1-3. The V gene's germline CDR1 is DFQATT and CDR2 SNEGSKA (reference sequence). The CDR3 runs 16 residues. The CDR3 here is CSARDRGPLSGNTIYF.

Here the CDR3 reads CASRFDRGETQYF. The J gene is TRBJ2-5, the V gene TRBV5-6; the TCRdb D gene call, TRBD1, has no DNA to confirm it. The germline CDR1 and CDR2 sequences are SGHDT and YYEEEE. The CDR3 totals 13 residues.

The V gene is TRBV14, the J gene TRBJ2-3; the D call of TRBD1 rests on TCRdb alone, since no DNA is present to check it. The CDR3 is 17 amino acids. Germline V gives CDR1 SGHDN, CDR2 FVKESK. The CDR3 spells CASSQDTGTGGTDTQYF.

The V gene is TRBV10-3, the J gene TRBJ2-5; TCRdb's assignment of TRBD2 cannot be checked, as there is no DNA. Germline assignment: CDR1 ENHRY and CDR2 SYGVKD. This CDR3 contains 13 residues. The CDR3: CAISDERDETQYF.

The chain uses TRBV4-1 and TRBJ2-7; TCRdb calls TRBD2, which cannot be checked without DNA. The CDR3 loop spans 17 amino acids. The germline V gene has CDR1 MGHRA and CDR2 YSYEKL. CDR3 region: CASSQPGVALSSYEQYF.

The chain uses TRBV7-9 and TRBJ1-2; lacking DNA, the TRBD1 call made by TCRdb goes unchecked. Per the germline V gene, CDR1 is SEHNR and CDR2 is FQNEAQ (reference sequence). The CDR3 spans 14 residues. The chain's CDR3 is CASSLGAGNYGYTF. Drawing the rest from reference TRBV7-9 and TRBJ1-2, the complete variable domain is DTGVSQNPRHKITKRGQNVTFRCDPISEHNRLYWYRQTLGQGPEFLTYFQNEAQLEKSRLLSDRFSAERPKGSFSTLEIQRTEQGDSAMYLCASSLGAGNYGYTFGSGTRLTVV.

The V gene is TRBV20-1, the J gene TRBJ1-4. In germline, CDR1 is DFQATT, CDR2 SNEGSKA (reference sequence). CDR3 length equals 12 residues. The CDR3 reads CSAIKNNEKLFF.

The chain has TRBV28 and TRBJ2-7. This CDR3 is 13 amino acids long. Germline lookup yields CDR1 MDHEN and CDR2 SYDVKM. CDR3 loop: CASSTLRVSEQYF.

The chain carries TRBV2 and TRBJ2-1; TCRdb designates TRBD2, a call that cannot be tested without DNA. CDR1 and CDR2 from the germline V gene are SNHLY and FYNNEI. The CDR3 length is 14 residues. The CDR3 protein is CASSEREGRAEQFF. The whole variable domain, filled in from reference TRBV2 and TRBJ2-1, reads EPEVTQTPSHQVTQMGQEVILRCVPISNHLYFYWYRQILGQKVEFLVSFYNNEISEKSEIFDDQFSVERPDGSNFTLKIRSTKLEDSAMYFCASSEREGRAEQFFGPGTRLTVL.